This is a list of T cell receptor beta chains from one sample in a study of response to subunit inactivated influenza vaccine. A single record per CDR3 protein comes from TCRdb applying MiXCR to the RT-PCR reads. The sample lists approximately 700,000 distinct CDR3 sequences; around a sixth were seen once. This sample comprised PBMCs from blood, obtained 12 days after vaccination. These receptors came from a middle-aged man who received an inactivated influenza vaccine. Both conserved end residues are part of each CDR3. The D gene is left open where the match is weak. Size tells how often a clone was seen (once, few, many) or the class of an expanded clone, and some rows leave it out.

abundance,j_gene,v_gene,d_gene,CDR3aa,CDR3nt
few,TRBJ2-1,TRBV20-1,TRBD2,CSASSNVAGGKQFF,TGCAGTGCTAGCTCCAACGTAGCGGGTGGTAAGCAGTTCTTC
few,TRBJ1-5,TRBV20-1,-,CSARGVSNQPQHF,TGCAGTGCTAGAGGGGTTAGCAATCAGCCCCAGCATTTT
-,TRBJ2-5,TRBV30,-,CAWMGGADLETQYF,TGTGCCTGGATGGGTGGGGCCGACCTAGAGACCCAGTACTTC
-,TRBJ2-7,TRBV5-1,TRBD1,CASSVGGTGGEQYF,TGCGCCAGCAGCGTGGGGGGAACAGGGGGCGAGCAGTACTTC
-,TRBJ2-1,TRBV30,TRBD2,CAWSLGLAGDNEQFF,TGTGCCTGGAGTCTCGGACTAGCGGGAGACAATGAGCAGTTCTTC
-,TRBJ2-7,TRBV7-3,-,CASSLIGGMALGEQYF,TGTGCCAGCAGCTTAATCGGCGGGATGGCCCTTGGAGAGCAGTACTTC
-,TRBJ1-1,TRBV6-2/TRBV6-3,TRBD1,CASVYRGGRNTEAFF,TGTGCCAGCGTCTACAGAGGGGGCAGGAACACTGAAGCTTTCTTT
-,TRBJ1-2,TRBV10-3,TRBD1,CAISDGQGANYGYTF,TGTGCCATCAGTGATGGACAGGGGGCCAACTATGGCTACACCTTC
many,TRBJ1-1,TRBV12-3/TRBV12-4,TRBD1,CASSRDRLNTEAFF,TGTGCCAGCAGTAGGGACAGGTTGAACACTGAAGCTTTCTTT
-,TRBJ2-3,TRBV7-2,TRBD2,CASSTTSGITDTQYF,TGTGCCAGCAGCACCACTAGCGGGATCACAGATACGCAGTATTTT
few,TRBJ1-1,TRBV11-2,-,CASSLRGTFASEAFF,TGTGCCAGCAGCTTACGGGGTACATTTGCAAGTGAAGCTTTCTTT
-,TRBJ2-1,TRBV25-1,-,CASIPSTGRVSYNEQFF,TGTGCCAGCATCCCCTCAACCGGTAGGGTTTCCTACAATGAGCAGTTCTTC
few,TRBJ1-1,TRBV12-3/TRBV12-4,-,CASSLGGAVKAFF,TGTGCCAGCAGTTTAGGGGGGGCAGTAAAGGCTTTCTTT
-,TRBJ2-5,TRBV10-3,TRBD1,CAISLRQGSGETQYF,TGTGCCATCAGCCTTCGACAGGGTTCGGGGGAGACCCAGTACTTC
few,TRBJ2-1,TRBV5-1,-,CASSLWQGGYNEQFF,TGCGCCAGCAGCTTGTGGCAGGGTGGTTACAATGAGCAGTTCTTC
-,TRBJ2-1,TRBV30,TRBD2,CAWRSGTSGPGFYNEQFF,TGTGCCTGGAGATCCGGGACTAGCGGTCCCGGTTTCTACAATGAGCAGTTCTTC
few,TRBJ2-7,TRBV20-1,TRBD2,CSARDHRLGRDEQYF,TGCAGTGCTAGAGATCACCGTTTGGGGAGGGACGAGCAGTACTTC
-,TRBJ2-3,TRBV24-1,-,CATSDPAPPGLATDTQYF,TGTGCCACCAGTGATCCTGCTCCTCCGGGACTGGCCACAGATACGCAGTATTTT
-,TRBJ2-5,TRBV11-1,-,CASSLAPQGETQYF,TGTGCCAGCAGCTTAGCGCCACAGGGAGAGACCCAGTACTTC
many,TRBJ2-5,TRBV7-8,-,CASSLVGGLQETQYF,TGTGCCAGCAGCTTAGTTGGGGGTCTCCAAGAGACCCAGTACTTC
-,TRBJ2-7,TRBV28,TRBD2,CASSAPGTSNYEQYF,TGTGCCAGCAGTGCTCCCGGGACTAGCAACTACGAGCAGTACTTC
many,TRBJ2-3,TRBV12-3/TRBV12-4,TRBD2,CASSRAGGADTQYF,TGTGCCAGCAGCCGAGCGGGAGGGGCAGATACGCAGTATTTT
many,TRBJ1-2,TRBV6-2/TRBV6-3,-,CASTLRTDYYGYTF,TGTGCCAGCACTCTTAGGACCGACTACTATGGCTACACCTTC
-,TRBJ2-3,TRBV10-3,-,CAIRDGGGTDTQYF,TGTGCCATCAGGGACGGAGGGGGAACAGATACGCAGTATTTT
-,TRBJ2-3,TRBV30,-,CAWSLLASTDTQYF,TGTGCCTGGAGTCTCCTAGCGAGCACAGATACGCAGTATTTT
few,TRBJ2-3,TRBV20-1,TRBD1,CSARGTGGTDTQYF,TGCAGTGCTAGAGGGACAGGGGGCACAGATACGCAGTATTTT